This TCR beta chain stems from a study of technical replicates of blood from a few donors. The germline V gene encodes CDR1 LNHDA and CDR2 SQIVND (reference sequence). V trimming: 9 bases; J trimming: 6 bases; junction bases outside the gene matches: 11. CDR3 length: 14 residues. The repertoire was sequenced with immunoSEQ multiplex PCR; TCRdb's copy has only in-frame clones and lacks some. The sample holds tens of thousands of clones, about 89% seen once. This chain connects TRBV19 to TRBJ2-3; TRBD1 matches 8 bases. The receptor comes from a human donor in good health. Sequences were obtained from T cells isolated from PBMCs. The CDR3, as DNA: TGTGCCAGCAAAAGGACAGGGCTTCAGGATACGCAGTATTTT. Translating it yields CASKRTGLQDTQYF.